This TCR beta chain was observed in a study of T cell responses to AZD1222 COVID-19 vaccine. The table came from immunoSEQ multiplex PCR; TCRdb's copy has only in-frame clones and leaves some out. The data hold under 200,000 clones, with around nine tenths observed a single time. The CDR3 is made up of 14 amino acids. V dropped 11 bases and J dropped 5; count of bases not matched to a gene: 14. Germline V CDR1 and CDR2: ENHRY, SYGVKD. The sequence derives from an adult who received the AZD1222 COVID-19 vaccine. The specimen comprised peripheral blood, sampled 28 days after the second AZD1222 dose. The chain carries TRBV10-3 and TRBJ1-2; 7 positions agree with TRBD1. CDR3 protein: CAAWDSWDTYGYTF. The DNA for the CDR3 is TGTGCCGCCTGGGACAGTTGGGACACTTATGGCTACACCTTC.